Following are 2 T cell receptor beta chains from one sample sequenced in a study of blood T cell repertoires in COVID-19. The assay was immunoSEQ multiplex PCR, and TCRdb's table has in-frame clones only and misses some. This table has 490,000 or so clones, about nine tenths appearing once. Sequenced material: PBMCs or T cells enriched from blood (not recorded which). These receptors were collected from an older woman who had recovered from COVID-19.

This chain links TRBV7-9 with TRBJ1-4; 10 nucleotides align to TRBD1. CDR1 and CDR2 from the germline V gene are SEHNR and FQNEAQ (reference sequence). V lost 4 bases and J lost 7; bases outside the gene matches: 3. The CDR3 sequence is 14 residues long. CDR3 residues: CASSSRDRGEKLFF. CDR3 in DNA: TGTGCCAGCAGCTCCCGGGACAGGGGTGAAAAACTGTTTTTT.

The chain is built from TRBV5-1 and TRBJ2-6, with D perhaps matching TRBD2 (6 bases). Germline CDR1 reads SGHRS; CDR2 reads YFSETQ. The CDR3 sequence is 15 residues long. The ends were cut back, 7 bases at V and 1 base at J, with 12 bases in the middle. In nucleotides, the CDR3 is TGCGCCAGCGGGCCCCGGGAGTCTGGGGCCAACGTCCTGACTTTC. Translation gives CASGPRESGANVLTF.